These T cell receptor beta chains were read from a single sample in a study of post-analysis software for immune sequencing data. One entry per CDR3 protein, called by TCRdb with MiXCR from the PCR reads. The table has fewer than 850,000 distinct CDR3 sequences, around 27% seen once; the top ten hold 0.5% to 0.6%. Sample: blood. These receptors were taken from a girl between 5 and 17 years old with multiple sclerosis. Both conserved end residues are part of each CDR3. A D gene is named only where the DNA matches it firmly. Clone size is shown for a subset of rows, as once, few, many or a class of expanded clone.

NA,TRBV27,TRBJ2-5,14,NA,CASSLFAGQETQYF,TGTGCCAGCAGTTTATTTGCCGGACAAGAGACCCAGTACTTC
few,TRBV5-6,TRBJ2-3,13,TRBD2,CALGREGTDTQYF,TGTGCCCTCGGGCGGGAGGGCACAGATACGCAGTATTTT
few,TRBV20-1,TRBJ2-3,14,NA,CSATPPLGTDTQYF,TGCAGTGCTACCCCCCCCCTCGGCACAGATACGCAGTATTTT
NA,TRBV20-1,TRBJ2-6,14,NA,CSAWGDLGTNVLTF,TGCAGTGCATGGGGGGACTTGGGGACCAACGTCCTGACTTTC
few,TRBV27,TRBJ2-3,17,TRBD2,CASTPQASGGPTDTQYF,TGTGCCAGCACCCCTCAGGCTAGCGGGGGCCCCACAGATACGCAGTATTTT
NA,TRBV20-1,TRBJ2-7,14,TRBD1,CSARLRQGIHEQYF,TGCAGTGCTAGATTGAGACAGGGCATTCACGAGCAGTACTTC
NA,TRBV11-2,TRBJ2-2,17,NA,CASSLEVTGSNTGELFF,TGTGCCAGCAGCTTAGAAGTCACTGGCTCAAACACCGGGGAGCTGTTTTTT
many,TRBV29-1,TRBJ2-7,13,NA,CSVGTTATYEQYF,TGCAGCGTAGGGACAACGGCGACGTACGAGCAGTACTTC
few,TRBV20-1,TRBJ2-5,17,TRBD2,CSASMGLAGGDQETQYF,TGCAGTGCTAGTATGGGACTAGCGGGGGGCGACCAAGAGACCCAGTACTTC
NA,TRBV10-3,TRBJ1-1,15,NA,CAISDRGHPNTEAFF,TGTGCCATCAGTGATCGGGGACACCCGAACACTGAAGCTTTCTTT
NA,TRBV20-1,TRBJ2-5,14,TRBD2,CSARGLAGFGEQYF,TGCAGTGCTAGGGGACTAGCTGGTTTCGGTGAGCAGTACTTC
NA,TRBV20-1,TRBJ2-1,15,NA,CSAREYRGASNEQFF,TGCAGTGCTAGAGAATATCGGGGGGCTTCTAATGAGCAGTTCTTC
NA,TRBV5-1,TRBJ1-5,13,NA,CASSADLDPPQHF,TGCGCCAGCAGCGCGGACTTGGATCCGCCCCAGCATTTT
NA,TRBV7-2,TRBJ2-1,17,NA,CASSLHPGGSSYNEQFF,TGTGCCAGCAGCCTCCATCCAGGGGGGTCCTCCTACAATGAGCAGTTCTTC
few,TRBV10-3,TRBJ2-5,11,NA,CAIGYQETQYF,TGTGCCATCGGGTACCAAGAGACCCAGTACTTC
NA,TRBV15,TRBJ2-7,14,TRBD2,CATSPGLAGYEQYF,TGTGCCACCAGCCCAGGGCTAGCGGGTTACGAGCAGTACTTC
few,TRBV7-2,TRBJ2-5,14,NA,CASSLGPGRATQYF,TGTGCCAGCAGCTTAGGTCCGGGACGGGCGACCCAGTACTTC
NA,TRBV7-8,TRBJ2-3,14,TRBD2,CASSLQRGSDTQYF,TGTGCCAGCAGCTTACAGCGGGGGTCGGATACGCAGTATTTT
few,TRBV3-1,TRBJ2-7,15,TRBD2,CASSQSAGLSYEQYF,TGTGCCAGCAGCCAAAGTGCGGGACTATCCTACGAGCAGTACTTC
NA,TRBV28,TRBJ2-7,14,NA,CASSPARSQYEQYF,TGTGCCAGCAGTCCCGCGAGGTCTCAGTACGAGCAGTACTTC
NA,TRBV29-1,TRBJ2-1,11,NA,CSVIVHNEQFF,TGCAGCGTTATCGTCCACAATGAGCAGTTCTTC
NA,TRBV20-1,TRBJ2-7,17,NA,CSAEGRRASDRVEEQYF,TGCAGTGCAGAGGGGAGGAGAGCTAGCGACCGGGTTGAGGAGCAGTACTTC
few,TRBV29-1,TRBJ2-7,11,NA,CSAQGVYEQYF,TGCAGCGCCCAAGGGGTCTACGAGCAGTACTTC
few,TRBV20-1,TRBJ1-1,11,NA,CSAALNTEAFF,TGCAGTGCTGCGTTGAACACTGAAGCTTTCTTT
few,TRBV3-1,TRBJ2-2,18,NA,CASSPESGFKANTGELFF,TGTGCCAGCAGCCCCGAATCGGGGTTTAAGGCGAACACCGGGGAGCTGTTTTTT
NA,TRBV10-3,TRBJ1-6,18,NA,CAISEPLTGAAGNSPLHF,TGTGCCATCAGTGAGCCCTTAACGGGGGCGGCTGGAAATTCACCCCTCCACTTT
NA,TRBV7-2,TRBJ1-2,15,TRBD1,CASSLVGTARGGYTF,TGTGCCAGCAGCTTAGTCGGGACAGCCCGAGGGGGCTACACCTTC
few,TRBV12-3/TRBV12-4,TRBJ2-7,13,NA,CASRLFRGYEQYF,TGTGCCAGCAGACTATTCAGGGGATACGAGCAGTACTTC
once,TRBV3-1,TRBJ1-1,17,TRBD1,CASSRRTGGIGNTEAFF,TGTGCCAGCAGCCGAAGAACAGGGGGTATAGGGAACACTGAAGCTTTCTTT
NA,TRBV20-1,TRBJ2-1,17,NA,CSARGRAGKSSYNEQFF,TGCAGTGCTAGGGGGCGGGCTGGGAAAAGCTCCTACAATGAGCAGTTCTTC
NA,TRBV20-1,TRBJ1-5,12,NA,CSAQVSNQPQHF,TGCAGTGCTCAAGTTAGCAATCAGCCCCAGCATTTT
few,TRBV7-2,TRBJ2-3,16,TRBD2,CASGKEAGGSQDTQYF,TGTGCCAGCGGGAAAGAAGCGGGGGGGAGTCAAGATACGCAGTATTTT
NA,TRBV5-4,TRBJ2-3,14,TRBD2,CATMAGLALDTQYF,TGTGCCACCATGGCGGGACTAGCCCTAGATACGCAGTATTTT
NA,TRBV7-9,TRBJ1-1,12,TRBD1,CASSWDSFEAFF,TGTGCCAGCAGCTGGGACAGTTTTGAAGCTTTCTTT
NA,TRBV9,TRBJ1-2,14,NA,CASSVRAALGGYTF,TGTGCCAGCAGCGTAAGGGCGGCCTTAGGGGGCTACACCTTC
NA,TRBV24-1,TRBJ2-1,14,NA,CATSDLGRSNEQFF,TGTGCCACCAGTGATTTGGGACGGAGTAATGAGCAGTTCTTC
NA,TRBV3-1,TRBJ2-6,17,NA,CASSQSEMGSGANVLTF,TGTGCCAGCAGCCAAAGCGAAATGGGCTCTGGGGCCAACGTCCTGACTTTC
few,TRBV7-9,TRBJ1-6,13,NA,CASSFFIGSPLHF,TGTGCCAGCAGCTTTTTCATCGGTTCACCCCTCCACTTT
NA,TRBV5-1,TRBJ2-6,16,NA,CASSFDPTGGANVLTF,TGCGCCAGCAGCTTTGACCCCACGGGAGGGGCCAACGTCCTGACTTTC
many,TRBV29-1,TRBJ2-7,15,TRBD1,CSANNRGQGSYEQYF,TGCAGCGCCAACAATAGGGGACAGGGGTCCTACGAGCAGTACTTC
NA,TRBV9,TRBJ2-3,15,NA,CASSVAGPSTDTQYF,TGTGCCAGCAGCGTAGCGGGGCCTAGCACAGATACGCAGTATTTT
few,TRBV4-3,TRBJ2-7,15,TRBD2,CASSQTAGGNYEQYF,TGCGCCAGCAGCCAAACAGCGGGAGGGAACTACGAGCAGTACTTC
once,TRBV20-1,TRBJ2-1,16,TRBD2,CSVSQGLAGGINEQFF,TGCAGTGTTAGCCAGGGACTAGCGGGGGGCATCAATGAGCAGTTCTTC
few,TRBV7-9,TRBJ2-3,14,NA,CASSPEGWTDTQYF,TGTGCCAGCAGCCCAGAGGGTTGGACAGATACGCAGTATTTT
NA,TRBV20-1,TRBJ1-2,14,TRBD1,CSATRGQGDYGYTF,TGCAGTGCTACCCGGGGACAGGGTGACTATGGCTACACCTTC
few,TRBV6-1,TRBJ2-1,15,NA,CASTRRGSSYNEQFF,TGTGCCAGCACCAGGAGGGGAAGCTCCTACAATGAGCAGTTCTTC
NA,TRBV20-1,TRBJ2-1,17,NA,CSARAPRGSGAYNEQFF,TGCAGTGCTAGAGCCCCTCGAGGGAGCGGCGCTTACAATGAGCAGTTCTTC
many,TRBV12-3/TRBV12-4,TRBJ1-2,15,NA,CASSLSGRMNYGYTF,TGTGCCAGCAGTTTATCAGGGCGGATGAACTATGGCTACACCTTC
NA,TRBV29-1,TRBJ1-1,14,NA,CSVGVGGLNTEAFF,TGCAGCGTTGGAGTAGGTGGTCTCAACACTGAAGCTTTCTTT
NA,TRBV28,TRBJ2-6,17,NA,CASSGTFGKTGANVLTF,TGTGCCAGCAGTGGGACGTTTGGCAAGACTGGGGCCAACGTCCTGACTTTC
many,TRBV4-3,TRBJ2-7,15,NA,CASSQVGEGLYEQYF,TGCGCCAGCAGCCAAGTCGGTGAGGGGTTATACGAGCAGTACTTC